This T cell receptor (beta chain) was identified during a study of identical twins. The CDR3 has 17 residues. Looked up from germline, CDR1 is MDHEN and CDR2 is SYDVKM. V gave up 3 bases and J gave up 0 bases; unmatched junction bases: 5. The sample holds many counts of this clonotype. MiXCR, run by TCRdb on the 5' RACE reads, gives a single entry per CDR3 protein. Of 280,000 or so distinct CDR3 sequences listed, under 9.5% are singletons. These data also featured in a second study, about yellow fever vaccine responses in identical twins.

The source material was memory (CD45RO+) T cells sorted from blood. This receptor was identified in a woman aged 18 to 35 in good health. V is TRBV28 and J is TRBJ2-2; TRBD2 agrees at 9 bases. The CDR3 is CASSLRGRATNTGELFF. The DNA of the CDR3 is TGTGCCAGCAGTTTGCGCGGGAGGGCGACGAACACCGGGGAGCTGTTTTTT. Full variable domain (remainder filled in from reference TRBV28 and TRBJ2-2): DVKVTQSSRYLVKRTGEKVFLECVQDMDHENMFWYRQDPGLGLRLIYFSYDVKMKEKGDIPEGYSVSREKKERFSLILESASTNQTSMYLCASSLRGRATNTGELFFGEGSRLTVL.